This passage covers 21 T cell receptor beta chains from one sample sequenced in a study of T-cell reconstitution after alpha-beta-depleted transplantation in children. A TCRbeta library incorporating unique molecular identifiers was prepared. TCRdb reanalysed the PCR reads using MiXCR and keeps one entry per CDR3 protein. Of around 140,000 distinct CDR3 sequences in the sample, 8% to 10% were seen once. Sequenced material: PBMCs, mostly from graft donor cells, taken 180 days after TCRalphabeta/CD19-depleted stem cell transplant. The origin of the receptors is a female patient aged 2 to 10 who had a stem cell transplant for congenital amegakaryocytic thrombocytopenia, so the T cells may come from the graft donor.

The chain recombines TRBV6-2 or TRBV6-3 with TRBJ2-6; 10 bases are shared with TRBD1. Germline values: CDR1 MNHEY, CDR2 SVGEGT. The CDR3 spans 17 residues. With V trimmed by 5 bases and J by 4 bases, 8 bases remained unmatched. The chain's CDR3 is CASSLRDRGSGANVLTF. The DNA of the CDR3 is TGTGCCAGCAGTCTCCGGGACAGGGGTTCCGGGGCCAACGTCCTGACTTTC.

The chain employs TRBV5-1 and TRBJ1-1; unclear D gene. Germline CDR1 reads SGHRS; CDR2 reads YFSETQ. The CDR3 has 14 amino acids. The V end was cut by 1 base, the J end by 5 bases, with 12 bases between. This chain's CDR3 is CASSLRVQETEAFF. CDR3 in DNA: TGCGCCAGCAGCTTGAGAGTCCAGGAAACTGAAGCTTTCTTT.

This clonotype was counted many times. CDR3 bases: TGCGCCAGCAGCTTGGAACGGGGAAGGCTCACAGATACGCAGTATTTT. This gives the protein CASSLERGRLTDTQYF. The chain recombines TRBV5-1 with TRBJ2-3; D perhaps matches TRBD2 (5 bases). CDR1 SGHRS and CDR2 YFSETQ come from the germline V gene. Trimming removed 0 bases at V and 2 bases at J, with 13 bases between. This CDR3 contains 16 residues.

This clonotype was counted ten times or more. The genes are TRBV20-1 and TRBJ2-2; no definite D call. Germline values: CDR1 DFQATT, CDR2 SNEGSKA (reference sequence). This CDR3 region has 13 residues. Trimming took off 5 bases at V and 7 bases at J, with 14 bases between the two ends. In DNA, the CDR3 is TGCAGTGCTTACCGGGCCCTGGGCGGGGAGCTGTTTTTT. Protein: CSAYRALGGELFF.

CDR3 bases: TGTGCCAGCAGTTTTTCAATCGACAGACACCGCCAAGAGACCCAGTACTTC. As protein: CASSFSIDRHRQETQYF. This sequence joins TRBV12-3 or TRBV12-4 and TRBJ2-5; the D gene is possibly TRBD1 (5 bases). This CDR3 comprises 17 residues. The germline V and J ends were trimmed by 3 bases and 1 base, with 18 bases remaining between them.

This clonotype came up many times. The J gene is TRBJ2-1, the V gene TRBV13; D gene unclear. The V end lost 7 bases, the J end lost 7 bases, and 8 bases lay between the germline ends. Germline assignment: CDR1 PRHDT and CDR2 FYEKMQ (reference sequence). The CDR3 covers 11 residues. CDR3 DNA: TGTGCCAGCACACACGGGAATGAGCAGTTCTTC. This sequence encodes CASTHGNEQFF.

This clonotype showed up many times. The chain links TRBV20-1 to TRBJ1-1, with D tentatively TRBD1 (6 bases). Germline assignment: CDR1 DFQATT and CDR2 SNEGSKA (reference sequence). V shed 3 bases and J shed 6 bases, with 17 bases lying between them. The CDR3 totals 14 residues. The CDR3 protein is CSARGATLQPEAFF. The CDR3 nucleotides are TGCAGTGCTAGGGGGGCAACCCTCCAGCCTGAAGCTTTCTTT.

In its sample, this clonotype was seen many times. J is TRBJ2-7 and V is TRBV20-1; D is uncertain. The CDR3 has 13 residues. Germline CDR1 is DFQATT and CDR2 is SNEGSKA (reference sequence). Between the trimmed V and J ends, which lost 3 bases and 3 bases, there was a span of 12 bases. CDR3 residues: CSASWGRVYEQYF. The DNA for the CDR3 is TGCAGTGCTAGTTGGGGAAGAGTCTACGAGCAGTACTTC.

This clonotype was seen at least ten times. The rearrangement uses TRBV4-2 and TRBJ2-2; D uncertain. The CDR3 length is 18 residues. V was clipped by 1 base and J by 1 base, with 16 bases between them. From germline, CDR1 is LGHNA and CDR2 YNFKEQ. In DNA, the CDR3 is TGTGCCAGCAGCCAAGGGCCGGTAGGTCTTAGGAACACCGGGGAGCTGTTTTTT. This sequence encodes CASSQGPVGLRNTGELFF.

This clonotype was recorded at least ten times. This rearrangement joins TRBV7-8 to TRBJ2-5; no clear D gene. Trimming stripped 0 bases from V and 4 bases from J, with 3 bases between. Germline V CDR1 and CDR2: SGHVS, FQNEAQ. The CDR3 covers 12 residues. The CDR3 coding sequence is TGTGCCAGCAGCTTAGCATCAGAGACCCAGTACTTC. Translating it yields CASSLASETQYF.

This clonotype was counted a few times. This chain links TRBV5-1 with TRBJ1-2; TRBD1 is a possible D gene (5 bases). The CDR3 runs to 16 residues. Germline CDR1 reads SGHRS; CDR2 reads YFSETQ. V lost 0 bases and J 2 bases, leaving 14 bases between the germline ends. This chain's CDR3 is CASSLGPGTVNYGYTF. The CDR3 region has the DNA TGCGCCAGCAGCTTGGGGCCCGGGACTGTGAACTATGGCTACACCTTC.

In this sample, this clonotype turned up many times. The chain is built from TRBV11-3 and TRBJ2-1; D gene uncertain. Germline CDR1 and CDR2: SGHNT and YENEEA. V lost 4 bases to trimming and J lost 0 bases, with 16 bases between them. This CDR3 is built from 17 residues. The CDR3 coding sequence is TGTGCCAGCAGCTCTTCGAGAGGCCCGACCTCCTACAATGAGCAGTTCTTC. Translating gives CASSSSRGPTSYNEQFF.

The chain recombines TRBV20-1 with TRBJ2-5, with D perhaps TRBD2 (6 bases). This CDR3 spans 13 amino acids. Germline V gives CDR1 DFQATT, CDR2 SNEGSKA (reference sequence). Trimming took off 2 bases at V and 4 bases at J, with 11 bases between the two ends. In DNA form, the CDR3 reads TGCAGTGCTAGAATAGCGGCTCGAGAGACCCAGTACTTC. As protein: CSARIAARETQYF.

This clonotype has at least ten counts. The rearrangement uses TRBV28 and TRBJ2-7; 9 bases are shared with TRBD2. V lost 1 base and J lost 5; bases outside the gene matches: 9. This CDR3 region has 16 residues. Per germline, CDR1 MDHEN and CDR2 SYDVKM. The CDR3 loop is CASSLYSGGRADEQYF. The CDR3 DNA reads TGTGCCAGCAGTTTATATTCCGGCGGGAGGGCGGACGAGCAGTACTTC.

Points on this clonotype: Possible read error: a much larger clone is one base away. CDR3 DNA sequence: TGTGCCAGCAGTTTTTCCAAGGGTTATGGCTACACCTTC. Its translation: CASSFSKGYGYTF. The chain couples TRBV28 to TRBJ1-2, with unresolved D. Trimming pared 3 bases from V and 5 bases from J, leaving 10 bases between. The CDR3 contains 13 residues. Germline CDR1 MDHEN, CDR2 SYDVKM.

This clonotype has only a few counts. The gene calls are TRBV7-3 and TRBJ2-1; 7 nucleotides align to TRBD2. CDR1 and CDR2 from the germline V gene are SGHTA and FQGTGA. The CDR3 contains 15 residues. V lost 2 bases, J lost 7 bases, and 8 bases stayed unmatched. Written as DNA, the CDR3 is TGTGCCAGCAGCTTAGCGGGAGCGAGTGGTAATGAGCAGTTCTTC. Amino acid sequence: CASSLAGASGNEQFF.

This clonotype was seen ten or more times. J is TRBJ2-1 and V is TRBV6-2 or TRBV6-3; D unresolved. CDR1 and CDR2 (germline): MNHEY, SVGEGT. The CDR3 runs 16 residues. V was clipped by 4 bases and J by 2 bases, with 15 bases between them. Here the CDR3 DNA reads TGTGCCAGCAGTTTAACTGTGCCAGTCCCCTACAATGAGCAGTTCTTC. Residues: CASSLTVPVPYNEQFF.

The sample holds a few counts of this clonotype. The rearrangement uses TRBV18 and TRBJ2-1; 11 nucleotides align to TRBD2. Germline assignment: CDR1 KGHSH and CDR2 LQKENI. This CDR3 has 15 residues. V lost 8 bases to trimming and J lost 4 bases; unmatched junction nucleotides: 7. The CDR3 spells CASVDGTSGYNEQFF. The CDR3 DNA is TGTGCCAGCGTCGACGGGACTAGCGGATACAATGAGCAGTTCTTC.

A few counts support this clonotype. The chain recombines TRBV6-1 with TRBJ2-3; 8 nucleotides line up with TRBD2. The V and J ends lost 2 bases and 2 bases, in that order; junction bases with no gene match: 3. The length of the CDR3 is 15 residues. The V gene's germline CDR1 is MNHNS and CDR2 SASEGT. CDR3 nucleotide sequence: TGTGCCAGCAGTGAATGGCGGGGGGCCACAGATACGCAGTATTTT. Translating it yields CASSEWRGATDTQYF.

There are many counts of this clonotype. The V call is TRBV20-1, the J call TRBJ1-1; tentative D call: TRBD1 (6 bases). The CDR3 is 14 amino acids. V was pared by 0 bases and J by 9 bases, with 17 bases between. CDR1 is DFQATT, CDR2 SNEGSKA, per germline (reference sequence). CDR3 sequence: CSAREGGKTGQAFF. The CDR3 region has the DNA TGCAGTGCTAGAGAAGGGGGGAAGACGGGTCAAGCTTTCTTT.

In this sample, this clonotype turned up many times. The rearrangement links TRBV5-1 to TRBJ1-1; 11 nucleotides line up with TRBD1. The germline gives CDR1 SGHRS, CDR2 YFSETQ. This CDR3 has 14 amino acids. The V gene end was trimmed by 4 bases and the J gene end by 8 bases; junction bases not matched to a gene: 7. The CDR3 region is CASSTRTGGSEAFF. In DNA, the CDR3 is TGCGCCAGCAGCACAAGGACAGGGGGCTCCGAAGCTTTCTTT.